This T cell receptor (beta chain) is drawn from a study of OX40 agonist ivuxolimab in advanced cancers. The wider study: At 0.01 to 10 mg/kg, ivuxolimab was administered intravenously to patients every 2 weeks. Therapy given before enrollment (anti-PD-1, anti-PD-L1 or anti-CTLA-4) was allowed, and roughly 41% had some.

The sample holds one count of this clone. Only in-frame clones appear in the TCRdb table, and some are missing; sequencing was by immunoSEQ multiplex PCR. The data show fewer than 65,000 clones, with 85% to 90% seen just once and just over 1.4% held by the top ten. CDR3 length: 16 amino acids. V gave up 4 bases and J gave up 3 bases; unmatched junction bases: 9. Germline V gene sequence: CDR1 SGHNT, CDR2 YYREEE (reference sequence). Sequences were derived from CD4+ or CD8+ T cells sorted from blood, sampled in a trial of the OX40 agonist ivuxolimab. V is TRBV5-4 and J is TRBJ2-7, with 11 bases aligning to TRBD2. This receptor was identified in an adult with an advanced solid tumor such as melanoma, head and neck, liver or kidney cancer. The DNA for the CDR3 is TGTGCCAGCAGCACAGGGGGGACTAGCGGAAACTACGAGCAGTACTTC. Translation gives CASSTGGTSGNYEQYF. The full variable domain, rest sourced from reference TRBV5-4 and TRBJ2-7, is ETGVTQSPTHLIKTRGQQVTLRCSSQSGHNTVSWYQQALGQGPQFIFQYYREEENGRGNFPPRFSGLQFPNYSSELNVNALELDDSALYLCASSTGGTSGNYEQYFGPGTRLTVT.